This record covers a single T cell receptor (beta chain). TCR beta CDR3 amplification used RNA transcripts. First-round RT-PCR with HTBI primers preceded a second-round multiplex PCR. MiXCR, applied by TCRdb to the multiplex PCR reads, yields one record per CDR3 protein. The sample consists of about 1.1 million distinct CDR3 sequences, about 35% of them appearing once. Germline V gene lookup returns CDR1 SQVTM and CDR2 ANQGSEA. The V gene end was trimmed by 7 bases and the J gene end by 6 bases; junction bases not matched to a gene: 12. The CDR3 length is 15 residues. The record originates from a study of Graves' ophthalmopathy and Graves' hyperthyroidism.

The receptor comes from an adult man with Graves' hyperthyroidism. Sequencing used peripheral blood or thyroid tissue (not recorded which). The chain uses TRBV29-1 and TRBJ1-2; 12 nucleotides line up with TRBD1. CDR3 residues: CSARRDRGRYNGYTF. CDR3 in DNA: TGCAGCGCTCGGAGGGACAGGGGGCGGTATAATGGCTACACCTTC.